A selection of T cell receptor beta chains follows, all from one sample in a study of OX40 agonist ivuxolimab in advanced cancers. Using immunoSEQ multiplex PCR, the repertoire was profiled, and TCRdb retains in-frame clones only, with some absent. The sample comprises about 40,000 clones, approximately 88% of which are singletons, and 20% to 25% rests with the top ten. The input for sequencing was CD4+ or CD8+ T cells sorted from blood, taken in a trial of the OX40 agonist ivuxolimab. These receptors were obtained from an adult with an advanced solid tumor such as melanoma, head and neck, liver or kidney cancer. Both conserved end residues are part of each CDR3. Each record gives: D gene, clone size, V gene, J gene, CDR3 DNA, CDR3 protein. A D gene is named only where the DNA matches it firmly. Size is stated for part of the rows, as once, few or many counts, or as a class when the clone is expanded.

d_call: TRBD1
clone_size: NA
v_call: TRBV5-1
j_call: TRBJ2-1
cdr3_nt: TGCGCCAGCAGCCGTACCGGGACAGGGATGAATGAGCAGTTCTTC
cdr3_aa: CASSRTGTGMNEQFF

d_call: NA
clone_size: NA
v_call: TRBV27
j_call: TRBJ1-1
cdr3_nt: TGTGCCAGCAGTTTGTCGTCGGTACAGGGTTATGGAACTGAAGCTTTCTTT
cdr3_aa: CASSLSSVQGYGTEAFF

d_call: NA
clone_size: NA
v_call: TRBV20-1
j_call: TRBJ1-1
cdr3_nt: TGCAGTGCTAGGAGTGGGTCTGAAGCTTTCTTT
cdr3_aa: CSARSGSEAFF

d_call: TRBD1
clone_size: few
v_call: TRBV28
j_call: TRBJ2-1
cdr3_nt: TGTGCCAGCAGGAGCCTCCGGGACAGCGAATTTAGCTCCTACAATGAGCAGTTCTTC
cdr3_aa: CASRSLRDSEFSSYNEQFF

d_call: NA
clone_size: NA
v_call: TRBV19
j_call: TRBJ2-2
cdr3_nt: TGTGCCAGTAGTATAGTAAGGACCGGGGAGCTGTTTTTT
cdr3_aa: CASSIVRTGELFF

d_call: TRBD1
clone_size: medium-sized
v_call: TRBV4-1
j_call: TRBJ2-7
cdr3_nt: TGCGCCAGCAGCCAATCATTGACAGGGAGTTACGAGCAGTACTTC
cdr3_aa: CASSQSLTGSYEQYF

d_call: NA
clone_size: NA
v_call: TRBV28
j_call: TRBJ2-7
cdr3_nt: TGTGCCAGCGTCCAAGGCCCTTACTCCTACGAGCAGTACTTC
cdr3_aa: CASVQGPYSYEQYF

d_call: NA
clone_size: NA
v_call: TRBV6-5
j_call: TRBJ2-7
cdr3_nt: TGTGCCAGCAGTTACTTCGGTTCCTCCTACGAGCAGTACTTC
cdr3_aa: CASSYFGSSYEQYF

d_call: NA
clone_size: once
v_call: TRBV7-2
j_call: TRBJ2-7
cdr3_nt: TGTGCCAGCAGCTTCACTAGTGGTCCCTACGAGCAGTACTTC
cdr3_aa: CASSFTSGPYEQYF

d_call: NA
clone_size: NA
v_call: TRBV7-9
j_call: TRBJ1-4
cdr3_nt: TGTGCCAGCAACCCGGGCGCAACTAATGAAAAACTGTTTTTT
cdr3_aa: CASNPGATNEKLFF